The clone carrying this T cell receptor beta chain has a count of ten or more. Its antigen is as yet unknown. Losses at the gene ends were 4 bases for V and 8 bases for J; bases not matched to a gene: 4. This CDR3 contains 12 residues. Germline V gene lookup returns CDR1 MNHEY and CDR2 SMNVEV (reference sequence). CDR3 regions were amplified by Arm-PCR using iRepertoire HTBI primers to build TCR beta libraries. In the source study's methods: Identification of gene segments yielded some 62 TRBV and over 12 TRBJ across samples. TCRdb reprocessed the multiplex PCR reads via MiXCR and lists one record per CDR3 protein. The V and J calls come from TCRdb's annotation, not from the publication. The sample lists about 540,000 distinct CDR3 sequences, roughly 14% seen once, with about 10% in the top ten. These data belong to a study of regulatory T cells in long-lasting Graves disease. Overall study results and limits: Newly diagnosed Graves' patients exceeded persistent ones in TCR diversity. New patients shared around 980 public clonotypes, and persistent patients shared more, with a few thousand.

Stated time point: newly diagnosed GD, antithyroid drugs for less than 3 months. PBMC RNA was the source of the TCR library. The same data also went into a second study, on T cells in Graves' hyperthyroidism and ophthalmopathy. This second study says: Most expanded thyroid clonotypes above 0.001 recurred in blood.

This receptor was obtained from a man aged 30-40 years with Graves disease. The rearrangement joins TRBV27 to TRBJ1-2, with TRBD1 matching 7 bases. This sample comprised peripheral blood mononuclear cells (PBMCs), obtained at new diagnosis, from a patient treated with antithyroid drugs. The CDR3 DNA reads as TGTGCCAGCAGTTCGACAGGGTTCGGCTACACCTTC. This codes for CASSSTGFGYTF.